This is a list of T cell receptor beta chains from one sample in a study of CD8 T cells in Susac syndrome. TCRdb reanalysed the immunoSEQ multiplex PCR reads using MiXCR and keeps one entry per CDR3 protein. The table includes about 160,000 distinct CDR3 sequences, 95% to 97% detected once. Source material: CD4+ T cells from PBMCs. The source is a human donor with Susac syndrome. CDR3s include the opening cysteine and the closing phenylalanine or tryptophan. D genes are given only for firm matches. Clone sizes are given selectively: once, few, many, or a class where the clone is expanded.

J gene: TRBJ2-5; D gene: NA; CDR3 length: 11; V gene: TRBV6-6; clone size: NA; CDR3 protein: CASGRPETQYF; CDR3 DNA: TGTGCCAGCGGACGGCCAGAGACCCAGTACTTC
J gene: TRBJ1-5; D gene: NA; CDR3 length: 13; V gene: TRBV14; clone size: NA; CDR3 protein: CASSQSGAQPQHF; CDR3 DNA: TGTGCCAGCAGCCAATCAGGGGCTCAGCCCCAGCATTTT
J gene: TRBJ2-3; D gene: TRBD2; CDR3 length: 16; V gene: TRBV4-3; clone size: NA; CDR3 protein: CASSSQAGRLRDTQYF; CDR3 DNA: TGCGCCAGCAGCTCACAAGCGGGAAGGCTCAGGGATACGCAGTATTTT
J gene: TRBJ2-3; D gene: TRBD2; CDR3 length: 14; V gene: TRBV18; clone size: NA; CDR3 protein: CASSPRLAPDTQYF; CDR3 DNA: TGTGCCAGCTCACCCCGACTAGCCCCAGATACGCAGTATTTT
J gene: TRBJ1-2; D gene: TRBD1; CDR3 length: 12; V gene: TRBV29-1; clone size: NA; CDR3 protein: CSADRVDYGYTF; CDR3 DNA: TGCAGCGCTGACAGGGTTGACTATGGCTACACCTTC
J gene: TRBJ1-1; D gene: NA; CDR3 length: 13; V gene: TRBV20-1; clone size: NA; CDR3 protein: CSASWAAGTEAFF; CDR3 DNA: TGCAGTGCTAGTTGGGCAGCCGGTACTGAAGCTTTCTTT
J gene: TRBJ2-7; D gene: TRBD1; CDR3 length: 15; V gene: TRBV15; clone size: NA; CDR3 protein: CATSRDTHQGDEQYF; CDR3 DNA: TGTGCCACCAGCAGAGATACCCACCAGGGGGACGAGCAGTACTTC
J gene: TRBJ2-7; D gene: NA; CDR3 length: 12; V gene: TRBV7-9; clone size: NA; CDR3 protein: CASSLGDGIWNF; CDR3 DNA: TGTGCCAGCAGCTTAGGGGACGGAATTTGGAACTTC
J gene: TRBJ2-4; D gene: NA; CDR3 length: 15; V gene: TRBV9; clone size: once; CDR3 protein: CASSVGPSFRNIQYF; CDR3 DNA: TGTGCCAGCAGCGTAGGCCCCAGCTTTAGAAACATTCAGTACTTC
J gene: TRBJ2-7; D gene: TRBD2; CDR3 length: 15; V gene: TRBV12-3/TRBV12-4; clone size: NA; CDR3 protein: CASSRAGGVSYEQYF; CDR3 DNA: TGTGCCAGCAGCCGAGCGGGAGGCGTCTCCTACGAGCAGTACTTC
J gene: TRBJ2-1; D gene: NA; CDR3 length: 14; V gene: TRBV29-1; clone size: once; CDR3 protein: CSVRGITSYNEQFF; CDR3 DNA: TGCAGCGTAAGGGGTATCACTTCCTACAATGAGCAGTTCTTC
J gene: TRBJ2-3; D gene: TRBD2; CDR3 length: 15; V gene: TRBV20-1; clone size: NA; CDR3 protein: CSARRAGAGTDTQYF; CDR3 DNA: TGCAGTGCTAGAAGAGCGGGAGCGGGGACAGATACGCAGTATTTT
J gene: TRBJ2-1; D gene: NA; CDR3 length: 14; V gene: TRBV20-1; clone size: NA; CDR3 protein: CSARKPPSYNEQFF; CDR3 DNA: TGCAGTGCTAGAAAGCCTCCTTCCTACAATGAGCAGTTCTTC
J gene: TRBJ1-3; D gene: NA; CDR3 length: 15; V gene: TRBV15; clone size: NA; CDR3 protein: CATSRGLDSGNTIYF; CDR3 DNA: TGTGCCACCAGCAGAGGCCTGGACTCTGGAAACACCATATATTTT
J gene: TRBJ1-6; D gene: NA; CDR3 length: 15; V gene: TRBV6-2/TRBV6-3; clone size: once; CDR3 protein: CASRLGRSYNSPLHF; CDR3 DNA: TGTGCCAGCCGACTTGGACGCTCCTATAATTCACCCCTCCACTTT
J gene: TRBJ1-1; D gene: NA; CDR3 length: 12; V gene: TRBV15; clone size: NA; CDR3 protein: CATSRANGEAFF; CDR3 DNA: TGTGCCACCAGCAGAGCGAACGGGGAAGCTTTCTTT
J gene: TRBJ1-2; D gene: NA; CDR3 length: 14; V gene: TRBV29-1; clone size: NA; CDR3 protein: CSVEDLRGADGYTF; CDR3 DNA: TGCAGCGTTGAAGATTTGCGGGGCGCAGATGGCTACACCTTC
J gene: TRBJ2-7; D gene: TRBD2; CDR3 length: 14; V gene: TRBV6-5; clone size: NA; CDR3 protein: CADRGGREPYEQYF; CDR3 DNA: TGTGCCGACCGGGGGGGAAGAGAGCCCTACGAGCAGTACTTC
J gene: TRBJ1-1; D gene: NA; CDR3 length: 17; V gene: TRBV27; clone size: NA; CDR3 protein: CASSPILWPAGRAEAFF; CDR3 DNA: TGTGCCAGCAGTCCAATCCTTTGGCCTGCAGGTAGGGCTGAAGCTTTCTTT
J gene: TRBJ1-2; D gene: NA; CDR3 length: 13; V gene: TRBV28; clone size: NA; CDR3 protein: CASSSGSDYGYTF; CDR3 DNA: TGTGCCAGCAGTTCGGGCAGTGACTATGGCTACACCTTC
J gene: TRBJ2-1; D gene: NA; CDR3 length: 15; V gene: TRBV5-1; clone size: NA; CDR3 protein: CASSLDGGTGNEQFF; CDR3 DNA: TGCGCCAGCAGCTTGGATGGGGGAACGGGGAATGAGCAGTTCTTC
J gene: TRBJ2-5; D gene: NA; CDR3 length: 13; V gene: TRBV15; clone size: NA; CDR3 protein: CATTPGYQETQYF; CDR3 DNA: TGTGCCACCACCCCGGGGTACCAAGAGACCCAGTACTTC
J gene: TRBJ1-2; D gene: NA; CDR3 length: 15; V gene: TRBV15; clone size: NA; CDR3 protein: CATSKRGGLDYGYTF; CDR3 DNA: TGTGCCACCAGCAAGAGGGGCGGACTGGACTATGGCTACACCTTC
J gene: TRBJ1-1; D gene: NA; CDR3 length: 15; V gene: TRBV5-1; clone size: NA; CDR3 protein: CASSLVAGGDTEAFF; CDR3 DNA: TGCGCCAGCAGCTTGGTTGCCGGTGGGGACACTGAAGCTTTCTTT
J gene: TRBJ2-2; D gene: NA; CDR3 length: 16; V gene: TRBV5-1; clone size: NA; CDR3 protein: CASSLNGAGDTGELFF; CDR3 DNA: TGCGCCAGCAGCTTAAATGGGGCCGGTGACACCGGGGAGCTGTTTTTT
J gene: TRBJ2-1; D gene: NA; CDR3 length: 13; V gene: TRBV12-3/TRBV12-4; clone size: NA; CDR3 protein: CASRTTGFDEQFF; CDR3 DNA: TGTGCCAGCAGAACTACAGGGTTTGATGAGCAGTTCTTC
J gene: TRBJ2-5; D gene: NA; CDR3 length: 15; V gene: TRBV6-2/TRBV6-3; clone size: NA; CDR3 protein: CASSYDGGFDETQYF; CDR3 DNA: TGTGCCAGCAGTTACGATGGCGGCTTTGATGAGACCCAGTACTTC
J gene: TRBJ1-1; D gene: TRBD1; CDR3 length: 16; V gene: TRBV7-9; clone size: NA; CDR3 protein: CASSFPEGTGDTEAFF; CDR3 DNA: TGTGCCAGCAGCTTCCCGGAGGGGACAGGGGACACTGAAGCTTTCTTT
J gene: TRBJ2-5; D gene: NA; CDR3 length: 15; V gene: TRBV25-1; clone size: NA; CDR3 protein: CASSESGYGAETQYF; CDR3 DNA: TGTGCCAGCAGTGAATCAGGGTATGGTGCGGAGACCCAGTACTTC
J gene: TRBJ1-5; D gene: TRBD1; CDR3 length: 14; V gene: TRBV20-1; clone size: NA; CDR3 protein: CSADQGASNQPQHF; CDR3 DNA: TGCAGTGCTGATCAGGGGGCTAGCAATCAGCCCCAGCATTTT
J gene: TRBJ2-7; D gene: TRBD1; CDR3 length: 18; V gene: TRBV7-8; clone size: NA; CDR3 protein: CASSSRVVGDRVGSEQYF; CDR3 DNA: TGTGCCAGCAGCTCGAGGGTGGTCGGGGACAGGGTCGGAAGCGAGCAGTACTTC
J gene: TRBJ2-7; D gene: NA; CDR3 length: 12; V gene: TRBV12-3/TRBV12-4; clone size: NA; CDR3 protein: CASSFGSYEQYF; CDR3 DNA: TGTGCCAGCAGTTTTGGCAGCTACGAGCAGTACTTC
J gene: TRBJ2-1; D gene: NA; CDR3 length: 14; V gene: TRBV11-2; clone size: NA; CDR3 protein: CASSLEGSLGRQFF; CDR3 DNA: TGTGCCAGCAGCTTAGAAGGCTCGTTGGGCAGGCAGTTCTTC
J gene: TRBJ1-1; D gene: TRBD1; CDR3 length: 11; V gene: TRBV3-1; clone size: NA; CDR3 protein: CASRGTAEAFF; CDR3 DNA: TGTGCCAGCAGAGGGACAGCAGAAGCTTTCTTT
J gene: TRBJ2-6; D gene: NA; CDR3 length: 12; V gene: TRBV20-1; clone size: NA; CDR3 protein: CSSSSGANVLTF; CDR3 DNA: TGCAGCTCTTCGTCTGGGGCCAACGTCCTGACTTTC